This T cell receptor beta chain was observed in a study of T cells in Graves' hyperthyroidism and ophthalmopathy. The CDR3 is 14 residues long. CDR1 SGHRS and CDR2 YFSETQ come from the germline V gene. Trimming took 4 bases from V and 9 from J; bases not matched to a gene: 6. RNA transcripts gave rise to amplified TCR beta CDR3 regions. In the first-round RT-PCR of the TCR CDR3, the HTBI primer set was used. MiXCR was run by TCRdb on the multiplex PCR reads, yielding one entry per CDR3 protein. This sample has 200,000 to 250,000 distinct CDR3 sequences, with about 25% found just once. The sequencing input was blood. This sequence was found in a woman aged 40-49 years with Graves' ophthalmopathy. The J gene is TRBJ1-6, the V gene TRBV5-1; the match to TRBD1 covers 8 bases. In nucleotides, the CDR3 is TGCGCCAGCAGCCTCGACAGGGGAGCTTCACCCCTCCACTTT. This codes for CASSLDRGASPLHF.